Listed here are 3 T cell receptor beta chains from one sample, sequenced in a study of CD8 T cells in cerebrospinal fluid in Alzheimer's disease. Following a re-call of the 10x single-cell sequencing reads, TCRdb has one entry per CDR3 protein and lacks DNA. The sample data list around 1,000 distinct CDR3 sequences. What was sequenced was cerebrospinal fluid. The receptors come from a human donor with mild cognitive impairment.

Frequency places this clonotype as medium-sized. The CDR3 spells CASNRQGQKNYGYTF. The chain uses TRBV6-5 and TRBJ1-2; the TCRdb call, TRBD1, lacks DNA for checking. Germline CDR1 is MNHEY and CDR2 is SVGAGI. The CDR3 runs 15 residues.

In terms of frequency, this clonotype is large. The V and J genes are TRBV7-9 and TRBJ1-6. CDR3 length equals 17 residues. Per the germline V gene, CDR1 is SEHNR and CDR2 is FQNEAQ (reference sequence). The CDR3 loop is CASSPTARSSYNSPLHF.

According to its frequency, this clonotype is medium-sized (0.01 to 0.1%). The CDR3 sequence is CASSKSGANYNEQFF. The J gene is TRBJ2-1, the V gene TRBV7-7; TCRdb calls TRBD2, which cannot be checked without DNA. The CDR3 contains 15 residues. The germline V gene encodes CDR1 SSHAT and CDR2 FNYEAQ (reference sequence).